A single TCR beta chain is shown here with its context. This sample was included in a study of shared T cell receptors in the human thymus. Method: immunoSEQ multiplex PCR; TCRdb's copy keeps in-frame clones and lacks some. The sample contains 500,000 to 750,000 clones, approximately 88% of which appear only once. The CDR3 runs to 15 residues. Germline V gene data show CDR1 as LGHNA and CDR2 as YSLEER. V dropped 4 bases and J dropped 5; count of bases not matched to a gene: 8. Separately, the same data were catalogued under a study of human thymus T cells. Turning to that study: Resections from corrective heart surgery supplied the thymus tissue. Use of V and J genes seemed skewed within the thymic and blood repertoires. Thymic repertoires of unrelated individuals were reported in related research to overlap highly.

This chain uses TRBV4-3 with TRBJ2-1; 7 positions match TRBD1. The sequence came from a boy under two years old with a congenital heart defect. Sequenced material: thymocytes. As DNA, the CDR3 is TGCGCCAGCAGCCCCCGACAGGGCCTGAACAATGAGCAGTTCTTC. It yields the protein CASSPRQGLNNEQFF.